Given below is one T cell receptor (beta chain) in context. Germline and junction disagree at one end, which may indicate a read error. This record comes from a study of blood T cell repertoires in COVID-19. Exposed study participants had met a COVID-19 case within 2 weeks before entry. The method was immunoSEQ multiplex PCR; TCRdb's version includes in-frame clones alone and lacks a portion of them. The sample holds about 280,000 clones, about four fifths seen once. CDR1 is SGHVS, CDR2 FQNEAQ, per germline. The CDR3 length is 15 residues. The material sequenced was PBMCs or T cells enriched from blood (not recorded which). The chain joins TRBV7-8 to TRBJ2-1; the match to TRBD1 covers 7 bases. The sequence came from a middle-aged man who had been exposed to COVID-19. The CDR3 DNA sequence: TGTGCCAGCAGCTTAGTGGGGGACAGAAGACGGGAAGGTATCTTC. Amino acid sequence: CASSLVGDRRREGIF.